The present T cell receptor (beta chain) was sequenced within a study of cytomegalovirus exposure and HLA in healthy donors. Notes on the study in general: Reports showed the classifier diagnosing cytomegalovirus status with high specificity and sensitivity.

This clone was seen once. No antigen is known for it. Primers for the PCR totalled 60 Vbeta and 13 Jbeta. In the authors' methods: Unique TCR beta chains totaled roughly 80 million in a later count, with approximately 11 million of them shared. Using immunoSEQ multiplex PCR, the repertoire was profiled, and TCRdb retains in-frame clones only, with some absent. That table supplies the V and J calls and clone size; D and trimming were determined from the DNA. The sample records about 52,000 clones, over 60% being singletons. The TCR originated in a woman aged 50 to 60 in good health and CMV-seronegative. Input material: PBMCs.

The CDR3 here is CAWSVPQGRTGELFF. The CDR3 DNA reads TGTGCCTGGAGTGTCCCGCAGGGTCGCACCGGGGAGCTGTTTTTT. V is TRBV30 and J is TRBJ2-2, with D tentatively TRBD1 (5 bases). Germline values: CDR1 GTSNPN, CDR2 SVGIG (reference sequence). The V gene lost 0 bases and the J gene lost 4 bases, with 12 bases spanning the gap. The CDR3 is 15 amino acids.